The 2 T cell receptor delta chains below were found in one sample sequenced in a study of delta chains in infants with herpesvirus infections. Reverse transcription of PBMC RNA used primers specific for the gamma and delta chains. TCRdb redid the clone calls on the RT-PCR reads with CATT. The sample carries hundreds of delta-chain clones, about 32% recorded once. The sample consisted of peripheral blood, taken at time point 2 of longitudinal follow-up. The origin of the receptors is a human donor who was a Ugandan infant, either HIV-exposed or HIV-unexposed (not recorded which).

This clone is medium-sized within its sample. V usage is TRDV1 and J usage is TRDJ1; TRDD3 matches 8 bases. The CDR3 is 23 amino acids. The ends lost 5 bases at V and 0 bases at J; junction bases unmatched: 29. CDR1 is TSWWSYY and CDR2 is QGS in the germline V gene. CDR3 loop: CALGPRPCRILLGASAYTDKLIF. The CDR3, as DNA: TGTGCTCTTGGGCCGCGGCCTTGCCGAATCCTACTGGGGGCTTCGGCTTACACCGATAAACTCATCTTT.

As concerns this clone: This likely came from a read error, as a far larger clone is one base away. CDR3 bases: TGTGCCTTTAACTATAAATTCGGCTACCACACCGATAAACTCATCTTT. Its translation is CAFNYKFGYHTDKLIF. The chain combines TRDV3 with TRDJ1; D uncertain. This CDR3 is built from 16 residues. Per germline, CDR1 TVYSNPD and CDR2 GDNSRS (reference sequence). The germline V and J ends were trimmed by 1 base and 0 bases, with 18 bases remaining between them.